The entry below gives a single T cell receptor beta chain sequence along with its context. Profiled with immunoSEQ multiplex PCR; TCRdb holds only in-frame clones, not every one. The data hold 2 million to 2.5 million clones, with approximately 95% observed a single time. These data come from a study of shared clonotypes between healthy human individuals. CDR1 is ENHRY and CDR2 is SYGVKD in the germline V gene. This CDR3 has 15 residues. V gave up 4 bases and J gave up 1 base; unmatched junction bases: 6. The sequence derives from a young man in good health. The genes are TRBV10-3 and TRBJ2-7, with 8 bases aligning to TRBD2. The sequenced sample was naive CD4+ T cells sorted from blood. As to subset: CD45RA+ positively selected. This CDR3 reads CAISVATGGSYEQYF. The CDR3 region has the DNA TGTGCCATCAGTGTCGCGACGGGAGGGTCCTACGAGCAGTACTTC.